This TCR beta chain was identified in a study of radiation and T cells in renal cell carcinoma. Generated by immunoSEQ multiplex PCR, the TCRdb table keeps only in-frame clones and is missing some. This table holds 15,000 to 20,000 clones, about 50% found once. About this clone: Its antigen is as yet unknown.

Treatment defined: 15 Gy SBRT to primary tumor, nephrectomy 4 weeks later. Nephrectomy followed 15 Gy stereotactic body radiation by 4 weeks. Study conclusions and caveats: Irradiated tumors held more dominant CDR3 motifs than control tumors. In blood, top tumor clones expanded by 2 weeks, shrinking by 4. Without pretreatment biopsies, baseline tumor clonotype presence was undetermined.

Germline V gives CDR1 SGHTA, CDR2 FQGTGA. V gave up 6 bases and J gave up 5 bases, with 19 bases separating them. This CDR3 spans 15 amino acids. The sequenced sample was tumor tissue, obtained from a patient whose treatment included radiotherapy and nephrectomy. This chain connects TRBV7-3 to TRBJ2-5; tentatively, D is TRBD1 (5 bases). The receptor's source is a man aged 50-59 years with renal cell carcinoma. The CDR3 DNA reads TGTGCCAGCAGGCAAAATGGGGCTAGTGGGGAGACCCAGTACTTC. The encoded protein is CASRQNGASGETQYF.